This is a list of T cell receptor beta chains from one sample in a study of identical twins. Via MiXCR, TCRdb re-called the 5' RACE reads, giving one row per CDR3 protein. The sample includes about 690,000 distinct CDR3 sequences, around 5.7% of them seen just once. Sample: naive T cells sorted from blood. These receptors were collected from a man aged 18 to 29 in good health. The CDR3 runs from the conserved cysteine through the conserved F or W. The order of the fields is J gene, clone size, D gene, V gene, CDR3 DNA, CDR3 protein. The D gene is left open where the match is weak. Size values are once, few and many counts, or a class for expanded clones, and some rows have none.

J gene: TRBJ2-3; clone size: few; D gene: TRBD1; V gene: TRBV6-5; CDR3 DNA: TGTGCCAGCAGTTACATCGGACAGGGACACACAGATACGCAGTATTTT; CDR3 protein: CASSYIGQGHTDTQYF
J gene: TRBJ2-1; clone size: NA; D gene: NA; V gene: TRBV7-6; CDR3 DNA: TGTGCCAGCAGCTTAAGCCAGTACTCCTACAATGAGCAGTTCTTC; CDR3 protein: CASSLSQYSYNEQFF
J gene: TRBJ2-5; clone size: many; D gene: TRBD2; V gene: TRBV6-5; CDR3 DNA: TGTGCCAGCAGTTTGGGACTAGCGGGGAGAGAGACCCAGTACTTC; CDR3 protein: CASSLGLAGRETQYF
J gene: TRBJ2-7; clone size: few; D gene: NA; V gene: TRBV20-1; CDR3 DNA: TGCAGTGAGGTAGGACTCTACGAGCAGTACTTC; CDR3 protein: CSEVGLYEQYF
J gene: TRBJ2-1; clone size: many; D gene: NA; V gene: TRBV12-3/TRBV12-4; CDR3 DNA: TGTGCCAGCAGTTTTTGGAGGCAGCCTAATGAGCAGTTCTTC; CDR3 protein: CASSFWRQPNEQFF
J gene: TRBJ2-2; clone size: many; D gene: TRBD2; V gene: TRBV4-3; CDR3 DNA: TGCGCCAGCAGCCCGGGGCGGGAGTTCACCGGGGAGCTGTTTTTT; CDR3 protein: CASSPGREFTGELFF
J gene: TRBJ1-3; clone size: few; D gene: TRBD1; V gene: TRBV9; CDR3 DNA: TGTGCCAGCAGCAAATATGGGACAGGGGGCTCGTCTGGAAACACCATATATTTT; CDR3 protein: CASSKYGTGGSSGNTIYF
J gene: TRBJ2-3; clone size: NA; D gene: TRBD2; V gene: TRBV7-9; CDR3 DNA: TGTGCCAGCAGCTTAATTCGGCTAGCGGGAACAGATACGCAGTATTTT; CDR3 protein: CASSLIRLAGTDTQYF
J gene: TRBJ2-5; clone size: NA; D gene: TRBD1; V gene: TRBV7-2; CDR3 DNA: TGTGCCAGCAGCTCCCCAGGGGGCCAAGAGACCCAGTACTTC; CDR3 protein: CASSSPGGQETQYF
J gene: TRBJ2-7; clone size: many; D gene: NA; V gene: TRBV15; CDR3 DNA: TGTGCCACCAGCAGAGATAGGACATACGAGCAGTACTTC; CDR3 protein: CATSRDRTYEQYF
J gene: TRBJ2-1; clone size: NA; D gene: TRBD1; V gene: TRBV14; CDR3 DNA: TGTGCCAGCAGTCCCCAGGGGGCCTACGGGCGCCATGAGCAGTTCTTC; CDR3 protein: CASSPQGAYGRHEQFF
J gene: TRBJ2-3; clone size: few; D gene: TRBD2; V gene: TRBV5-1; CDR3 DNA: TGCGCCAGCAACCCCCGGGAGGGTTACACAGATACGCAGTATTTT; CDR3 protein: CASNPREGYTDTQYF
J gene: TRBJ2-5; clone size: many; D gene: NA; V gene: TRBV12-3/TRBV12-4; CDR3 DNA: TGTGCCAGCAGTAGTGGCGGGGAGACCCAGTACTTC; CDR3 protein: CASSSGGETQYF
J gene: TRBJ2-7; clone size: few; D gene: NA; V gene: TRBV7-9; CDR3 DNA: TGTGCCAGCAGCAACACCCGGGACGGACCTACCTACGAGCAGTACTTC; CDR3 protein: CASSNTRDGPTYEQYF
J gene: TRBJ2-1; clone size: many; D gene: TRBD2; V gene: TRBV12-3/TRBV12-4; CDR3 DNA: TGTGCCAGCAGTATCGTAGCGGGAGGGGTAAATGAGCAGTTCTTC; CDR3 protein: CASSIVAGGVNEQFF
J gene: TRBJ2-2; clone size: NA; D gene: TRBD2; V gene: TRBV12-3/TRBV12-4; CDR3 DNA: TGTGCCAGCAGGTGGGGACGGGGAGGGGCGGACACCGGGGAGCTGTTTTTT; CDR3 protein: CASRWGRGGADTGELFF
J gene: TRBJ2-3; clone size: few; D gene: TRBD2; V gene: TRBV12-3/TRBV12-4; CDR3 DNA: TGTGCCAGCAGTTCGCGGGAGAATACGCAGTATTTT; CDR3 protein: CASSSRENTQYF
J gene: TRBJ1-3; clone size: few; D gene: NA; V gene: TRBV28; CDR3 DNA: TGTGCCAGCCAAACGGGGCACTCTGGAAACACCATATATTTT; CDR3 protein: CASQTGHSGNTIYF
J gene: TRBJ2-5; clone size: NA; D gene: TRBD2; V gene: TRBV29-1; CDR3 DNA: TGCAGCTGTAGCGGGCGTATTGTACAAGAGACCCAGTACTTC; CDR3 protein: CSCSGRIVQETQYF
J gene: TRBJ1-2; clone size: many; D gene: NA; V gene: TRBV29-1; CDR3 DNA: TGCAGCGTGACGGGGGGGACTAACTATGGCTACACCTTC; CDR3 protein: CSVTGGTNYGYTF
J gene: TRBJ1-1; clone size: few; D gene: TRBD1; V gene: TRBV6-5; CDR3 DNA: TGTGCCAGCAGTTTTCAGGGGGATGGCACTGAAGCTTTCTTT; CDR3 protein: CASSFQGDGTEAFF
J gene: TRBJ2-3; clone size: many; D gene: NA; V gene: TRBV9; CDR3 DNA: TGTGCCAGCAGCGCCGAAGGAGGAGATACGCAGTATTTT; CDR3 protein: CASSAEGGDTQYF
J gene: TRBJ2-1; clone size: NA; D gene: TRBD2; V gene: TRBV10-3; CDR3 DNA: TGTGCCATCAGTGAGTATAGCGGGAGTTACAATGAGCAGTTCTTC; CDR3 protein: CAISEYSGSYNEQFF
J gene: TRBJ2-2; clone size: few; D gene: NA; V gene: TRBV12-3/TRBV12-4; CDR3 DNA: TGTGCCAGCACCTGGGCCGCGAACACCGGGGAGCTGTTTTTT; CDR3 protein: CASTWAANTGELFF
J gene: TRBJ2-5; clone size: NA; D gene: NA; V gene: TRBV20-1; CDR3 DNA: TGCAGTGTTTTAACACTAGACTCAATGGAGACCCAGTACTTC; CDR3 protein: CSVLTLDSMETQYF
J gene: TRBJ2-3; clone size: NA; D gene: NA; V gene: TRBV4-3; CDR3 DNA: TGCGCCAGCAGCCAAGATCTCGCGGGACTTACAGATACGCAGTATTTT; CDR3 protein: CASSQDLAGLTDTQYF
J gene: TRBJ2-3; clone size: many; D gene: NA; V gene: TRBV28; CDR3 DNA: TGTGCCAGCAGTCCGGAAGGGTCGGGCACAGATACGCAGTATTTT; CDR3 protein: CASSPEGSGTDTQYF
J gene: TRBJ2-7; clone size: NA; D gene: TRBD2; V gene: TRBV28; CDR3 DNA: TGTGCCAGCAGTGTGACTAGCGGGAGAGACGAGCAGTACTTC; CDR3 protein: CASSVTSGRDEQYF
J gene: TRBJ1-2; clone size: many; D gene: NA; V gene: TRBV6-1; CDR3 DNA: TGTGCCAGCAGCCCCGGACAGCCGGGGCTTGGCTACACCTTC; CDR3 protein: CASSPGQPGLGYTF
J gene: TRBJ1-1; clone size: many; D gene: NA; V gene: TRBV30; CDR3 DNA: TGTGCCTGGAGTCTACCAGGGTCCCTTCTGACCACTGAAGCTTTCTTT; CDR3 protein: CAWSLPGSLLTTEAFF
J gene: TRBJ1-2; clone size: NA; D gene: TRBD1; V gene: TRBV3-1; CDR3 DNA: TGTGCCAGCAGCCAAGATTTGGGACAGTTTTATGGCTACACCTTC; CDR3 protein: CASSQDLGQFYGYTF
J gene: TRBJ1-5; clone size: NA; D gene: NA; V gene: TRBV11-2; CDR3 DNA: TGTGCCACCATTACTAAGGCGACCGGGCCTTTCGACAATCAGCCCCAGCATTTT; CDR3 protein: CATITKATGPFDNQPQHF
J gene: TRBJ2-2; clone size: many; D gene: NA; V gene: TRBV29-1; CDR3 DNA: TGCAGCGTGGAGGGACGGAACACCGGGGAGCTGTTTTTT; CDR3 protein: CSVEGRNTGELFF
J gene: TRBJ1-4; clone size: NA; D gene: TRBD1; V gene: TRBV20-1; CDR3 DNA: TGCGGTGCTAGTTTCGGCCTGAAACGGGACAGGGGGCTCTGGACTAATGAAAAACTGTTTTTT; CDR3 protein: CGASFGLKRDRGLWTNEKLFF
J gene: TRBJ2-3; clone size: NA; D gene: TRBD2; V gene: TRBV7-8; CDR3 DNA: TGTGCCAGCAGCCACTTACTAGCGGGCACAGATACGCAGTATTTT; CDR3 protein: CASSHLLAGTDTQYF
J gene: TRBJ2-7; clone size: NA; D gene: NA; V gene: TRBV5-5; CDR3 DNA: TGTGCCAGCAGCTTGGTCCGGCAGGGCCGGTACGAGCAGTACTTC; CDR3 protein: CASSLVRQGRYEQYF
J gene: TRBJ2-7; clone size: many; D gene: NA; V gene: TRBV15; CDR3 DNA: TGTGCCACCAGCGCGCCGGGGACCGAGCAGTACTTC; CDR3 protein: CATSAPGTEQYF
J gene: TRBJ2-7; clone size: many; D gene: NA; V gene: TRBV10-3; CDR3 DNA: TGTGCCATCAGTGAGTCCGGAGGGCTCTACGAGCAGTACTTC; CDR3 protein: CAISESGGLYEQYF
J gene: TRBJ2-1; clone size: many; D gene: TRBD2; V gene: TRBV7-6; CDR3 DNA: TGTGCCAGCAGCCTCACCGCCGGGACTAGCGGGAGTCCTTCCTACAATGAGCAGTTCTTC; CDR3 protein: CASSLTAGTSGSPSYNEQFF
J gene: TRBJ2-3; clone size: many; D gene: TRBD2; V gene: TRBV7-8; CDR3 DNA: TGTGCCAGCAGCTTAGCCGAGGCCTTAGCGGGTAGAGATACGCAGTATTTT; CDR3 protein: CASSLAEALAGRDTQYF